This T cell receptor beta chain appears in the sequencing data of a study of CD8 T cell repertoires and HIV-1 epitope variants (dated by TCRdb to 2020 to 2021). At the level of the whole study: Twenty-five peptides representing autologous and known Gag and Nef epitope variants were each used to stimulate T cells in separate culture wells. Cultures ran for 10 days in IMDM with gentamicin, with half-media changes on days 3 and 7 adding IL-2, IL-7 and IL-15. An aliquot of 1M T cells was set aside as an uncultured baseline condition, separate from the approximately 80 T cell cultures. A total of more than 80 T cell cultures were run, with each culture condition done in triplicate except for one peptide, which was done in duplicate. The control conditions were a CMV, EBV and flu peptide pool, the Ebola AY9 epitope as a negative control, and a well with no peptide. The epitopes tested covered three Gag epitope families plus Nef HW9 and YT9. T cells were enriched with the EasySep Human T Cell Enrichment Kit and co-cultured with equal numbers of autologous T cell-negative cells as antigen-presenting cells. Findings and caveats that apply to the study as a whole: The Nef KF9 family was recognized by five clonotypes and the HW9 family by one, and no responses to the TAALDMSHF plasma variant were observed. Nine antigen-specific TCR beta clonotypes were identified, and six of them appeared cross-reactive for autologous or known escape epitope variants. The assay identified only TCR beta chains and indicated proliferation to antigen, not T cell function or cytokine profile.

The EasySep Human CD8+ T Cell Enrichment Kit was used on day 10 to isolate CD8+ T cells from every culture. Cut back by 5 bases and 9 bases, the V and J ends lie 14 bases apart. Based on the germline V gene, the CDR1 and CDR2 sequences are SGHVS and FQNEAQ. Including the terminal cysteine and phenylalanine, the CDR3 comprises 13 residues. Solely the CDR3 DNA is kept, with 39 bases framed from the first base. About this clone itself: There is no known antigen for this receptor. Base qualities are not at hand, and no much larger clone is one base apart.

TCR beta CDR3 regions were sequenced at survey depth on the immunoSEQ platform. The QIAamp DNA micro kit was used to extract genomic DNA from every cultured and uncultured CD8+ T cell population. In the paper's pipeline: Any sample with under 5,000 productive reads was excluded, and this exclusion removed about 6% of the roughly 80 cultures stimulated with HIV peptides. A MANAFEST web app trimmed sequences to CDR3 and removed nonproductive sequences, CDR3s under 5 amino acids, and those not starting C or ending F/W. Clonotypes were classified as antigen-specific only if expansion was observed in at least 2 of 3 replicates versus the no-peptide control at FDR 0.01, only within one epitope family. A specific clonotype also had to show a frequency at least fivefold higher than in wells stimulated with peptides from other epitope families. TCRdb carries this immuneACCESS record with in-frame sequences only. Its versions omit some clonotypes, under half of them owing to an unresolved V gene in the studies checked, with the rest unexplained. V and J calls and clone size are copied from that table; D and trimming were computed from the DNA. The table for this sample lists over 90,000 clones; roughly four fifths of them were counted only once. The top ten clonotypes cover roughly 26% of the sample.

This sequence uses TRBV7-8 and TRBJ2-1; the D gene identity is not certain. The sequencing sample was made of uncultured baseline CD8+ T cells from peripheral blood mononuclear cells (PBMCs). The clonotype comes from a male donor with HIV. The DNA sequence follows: TGTGCCAGCAGCATTTACCCGGGTCGTGAGCAGTTCTTC. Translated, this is CASSIYPGREQFF.